This is a list of T cell receptor beta chains from one sample in a study of blood T cell repertoires in COVID-19. This table comes from immunoSEQ multiplex PCR, and its TCRdb copy is limited to in-frame clones, with some not included. Seen here are more than 150,000 clones, over 75% observed once, and the top ten hold around 10%. Material: PBMCs or T cells enriched from blood (not recorded which). The origin of the receptors is a man aged 50 to 60 who had recovered from COVID-19. CDR3s include the opening cysteine and the closing phenylalanine or tryptophan. A D gene is named only where the DNA matches it firmly. The size of a clone is reported for some rows only, either as once, few or many, or as a class for expanded clones.

J: TRBJ1-4; V: TRBV29-1; D: -; size: -; DNA: TGCAGCGTTGAATCCTTATCTGAAAAACTGTTTTTT; CDR3: CSVESLSEKLFF
J: TRBJ2-7; V: TRBV18; D: -; size: -; DNA: TGTGCCAGCTCACGAAGGTCGCCTAGTACCTACGAGCAGTACTTC; CDR3: CASSRRSPSTYEQYF
J: TRBJ1-6; V: TRBV2; D: -; size: -; DNA: TGTGCCAGCAGTGAACCCCCCTCGGGATTCACCCTCCACTTT; CDR3: CASSEPPSGFTLHF
J: TRBJ2-5; V: TRBV29-1; D: TRBD2; size: -; DNA: TGCAGCGTTATCCTTGCGGGAGAATGGGGCAAAGAGACCCAGTACTTC; CDR3: CSVILAGEWGKETQYF
J: TRBJ1-5; V: TRBV28; D: TRBD1; size: -; DNA: TGTGCCAGCAGACCACCGGGACAGGGGGGCGGGAATCAGCCCCAGCATTTT; CDR3: CASRPPGQGGGNQPQHF
J: TRBJ2-3; V: TRBV3-1/TRBV3-2; D: -; size: once; DNA: TGTGCCAGCAGCCAAGGGCGGGGATGGCGCACAGATACGCAGTATTTT; CDR3: CASSQGRGWRTDTQYF
J: TRBJ2-1; V: TRBV9; D: TRBD2; size: -; DNA: TGTGCCAGCAGCGGCGGGGGGCCCAATGAGCAGTTCTTC; CDR3: CASSGGGPNEQFF
J: TRBJ1-5; V: TRBV7-6; D: -; size: -; DNA: TGTGCCAGCAGCTTAGGGGGGGAGCCTAGTATGCCCCAGCATTTT; CDR3: CASSLGGEPSMPQHF
J: TRBJ2-4; V: TRBV18; D: TRBD1; size: -; DNA: TGTGCCAGCTCACCCGAAGACAGGGACGAAAACATTCAGTACTTC; CDR3: CASSPEDRDENIQYF
J: TRBJ1-1; V: TRBV27; D: -; size: many; DNA: TGTGCCAGCAGTTGGGTGAGAGGGAACACTGAAGCTTTCTTT; CDR3: CASSWVRGNTEAFF
J: TRBJ1-5; V: TRBV3-1/TRBV3-2; D: -; size: -; DNA: TGTGCCAGCAGCCAAGCGTACGGGGAGAATCAGCCCCAGCATTTT; CDR3: CASSQAYGENQPQHF
J: TRBJ2-3; V: TRBV19; D: -; size: -; DNA: TGTGCCAGTAGTATTGGGGGGTCAGATACGCAGTATTTT; CDR3: CASSIGGSDTQYF
J: TRBJ2-4; V: TRBV24-1; D: TRBD2; size: -; DNA: TGTGCCACCAGTGATCCGACTAGCGGGTCTGCCATTCAGTACTTC; CDR3: CATSDPTSGSAIQYF
J: TRBJ2-1; V: TRBV10-2; D: -; size: -; DNA: -; CDR3: CASSEYPTGYFGNEQFF
J: TRBJ2-3; V: TRBV9; D: -; size: -; DNA: TGTGCCAGCAGCGTTAGTCCCGGAGGTACAGATACGCAGTATTTT; CDR3: CASSVSPGGTDTQYF
J: TRBJ2-2; V: TRBV28; D: -; size: few; DNA: TGTGCCAGCAGTTTTGCCAGGGGATTAAATGCCGGGGAGCTGTTTTTT; CDR3: CASSFARGLNAGELFF
J: TRBJ2-7; V: TRBV29-1; D: -; size: -; DNA: TGCAGCGTTGAGTCGCACTCTTCCTACGAGCAGTACTTC; CDR3: CSVESHSSYEQYF
J: TRBJ2-1; V: TRBV6-5; D: TRBD2; size: -; DNA: TGTACCAGCATCCCTAGCGGGGAGTGGGGAGAGCAGTTCTTC; CDR3: CTSIPSGEWGEQFF
J: TRBJ2-7; V: TRBV29-1; D: -; size: -; DNA: TGCAGCGTTGGTAAGGGGATGAGCTCCTACGAGCAGTACTTC; CDR3: CSVGKGMSSYEQYF
J: TRBJ1-4; V: TRBV18; D: TRBD1; size: few; DNA: TGTGCCAGCTCACCAGGACAGGGAAGAAGTGAAAAACTGTTTTTT; CDR3: CASSPGQGRSEKLFF
J: TRBJ2-1; V: TRBV20-1; D: -; size: -; DNA: TGCAGTGCTACCGTTCCCCATGAGCAGTTCTTC; CDR3: CSATVPHEQFF
J: TRBJ2-2; V: TRBV6-6; D: TRBD2; size: -; DNA: TGTGCCAGCGAGGGACTAGCCCCTGGCGGGGAGCTGTTTTTT; CDR3: CASEGLAPGGELFF
J: TRBJ2-1; V: TRBV7-3; D: TRBD2; size: -; DNA: TGTGCCAGCAGCTCCCGAGGTAGCGGGGGATACAATGAGCAGTTCTTC; CDR3: CASSSRGSGGYNEQFF
J: TRBJ1-1; V: TRBV19; D: -; size: -; DNA: TGTGCCAGTAGTATGGTGGGAGGGGACACTGAAGCTTTCTTT; CDR3: CASSMVGGDTEAFF
J: TRBJ2-3; V: TRBV4-2; D: TRBD1; size: -; DNA: TGTGCCAGCAGCCGCAAAGTAGGGACAGGGGCGATCACAGATACGCAGTATTTT; CDR3: CASSRKVGTGAITDTQYF
J: TRBJ1-3; V: TRBV19; D: -; size: -; DNA: TGTGCCAGTAGTGCGCAGGCGGGAAACACCATATATTTT; CDR3: CASSAQAGNTIYF
J: TRBJ2-7; V: TRBV20-1; D: -; size: once; DNA: TGCAGTGCTAGTATTCTCAGCGAGCAGTACTTC; CDR3: CSASILSEQYF
J: TRBJ2-5; V: TRBV11-1; D: -; size: -; DNA: TGTGCCAGCAGCTTACGAGAGACCCAGTACTTC; CDR3: CASSLRETQYF
J: TRBJ1-6; V: TRBV28; D: -; size: -; DNA: TGTGCCAGCAGTCTAGGCGTTCCAACGGGAATTTCACCCCTCCACTTT; CDR3: CASSLGVPTGISPLHF
J: TRBJ1-3; V: TRBV5-1; D: -; size: -; DNA: TGCGCCAGCAGCTTGTATCCAGGACAGCAGGGAAACACCATATATTTT; CDR3: CASSLYPGQQGNTIYF
J: TRBJ1-4; V: TRBV6-1; D: TRBD1; size: many; DNA: TGTGCCAGCAGTGAGGGTACAGGGGGCGTTGAAAAACTGTTTTTT; CDR3: CASSEGTGGVEKLFF
J: TRBJ2-2; V: TRBV9; D: TRBD1; size: -; DNA: TGTGCCAGCAGCAGCTCAGGGGGCAACACCGGGGAGCTGTTTTTT; CDR3: CASSSSGGNTGELFF
J: TRBJ1-1; V: TRBV7-3; D: -; size: -; DNA: TGTGCCAGCAGCTCACAGCCGAACACTGAAGCTTTCTTT; CDR3: CASSSQPNTEAFF
J: TRBJ1-3; V: TRBV6-5; D: -; size: -; DNA: TGTGCCAGCAGGCATGCGGTCAGACAGGGAAACACCATATATTTT; CDR3: CASRHAVRQGNTIYF
J: TRBJ2-3; V: TRBV7-3; D: TRBD1; size: -; DNA: TGTGCCAGCAGCTTGGAACCGGGACAGGGTACAGATACGCAGTATTTT; CDR3: CASSLEPGQGTDTQYF
J: TRBJ2-4; V: TRBV19; D: TRBD2; size: -; DNA: TGTGCCAGTAGCCCTAGCGGGGGGCGTCGGGTAGCCAAAAACATTCAGTACTTC; CDR3: CASSPSGGRRVAKNIQYF
J: TRBJ2-5; V: TRBV18; D: TRBD2; size: few; DNA: TGTGCCAGCTCAGGGACTAGCGGGAGCCTAGAGACCCAGTACTTC; CDR3: CASSGTSGSLETQYF
J: TRBJ1-6; V: TRBV6-2/TRBV6-3; D: -; size: -; DNA: TGTGCCAGCAGTACCACAGGGCCTGATAATTCACCCCTCCACTTT; CDR3: CASSTTGPDNSPLHF
J: TRBJ2-5; V: TRBV6-2/TRBV6-3; D: TRBD2; size: -; DNA: TGTGCCAGCAGTTACCTTCTAACTAGCGGAGATCCAGAGACCCAGTACTTC; CDR3: CASSYLLTSGDPETQYF
J: TRBJ1-1; V: TRBV5-5; D: -; size: -; DNA: TGTGCCAGCAGCTTGGAGTGGGGCGCTGAAGCTTTCTTT; CDR3: CASSLEWGAEAFF
J: TRBJ2-3; V: TRBV9; D: TRBD2; size: -; DNA: TGTGCCAGCAGCGAGACCCCGCCCCAGGCTAGCGGGGGAGCAGATACGCAGTATTTT; CDR3: CASSETPPQASGGADTQYF
J: TRBJ2-7; V: TRBV7-8; D: TRBD1; size: -; DNA: TGTGCCAGCAGCTTAGTGGGAGGACAGGGCGCCTACGAGCAGTACTTC; CDR3: CASSLVGGQGAYEQYF
J: TRBJ1-2; V: TRBV7-3; D: TRBD1; size: -; DNA: TGTGCCAGCAGCCCACAGGGGGATCTGGTTGGCTACACCTTC; CDR3: CASSPQGDLVGYTF
J: TRBJ2-5; V: TRBV28; D: -; size: few; DNA: TGTGCCAGCCGGGGGGCGGTGGAGACCCAGTACTTC; CDR3: CASRGAVETQYF
J: TRBJ1-2; V: TRBV6-5; D: -; size: few; DNA: TGTGCCAGCACCGGAACGGGGAGCTCTTTGGATGGCTACACCTTC; CDR3: CASTGTGSSLDGYTF